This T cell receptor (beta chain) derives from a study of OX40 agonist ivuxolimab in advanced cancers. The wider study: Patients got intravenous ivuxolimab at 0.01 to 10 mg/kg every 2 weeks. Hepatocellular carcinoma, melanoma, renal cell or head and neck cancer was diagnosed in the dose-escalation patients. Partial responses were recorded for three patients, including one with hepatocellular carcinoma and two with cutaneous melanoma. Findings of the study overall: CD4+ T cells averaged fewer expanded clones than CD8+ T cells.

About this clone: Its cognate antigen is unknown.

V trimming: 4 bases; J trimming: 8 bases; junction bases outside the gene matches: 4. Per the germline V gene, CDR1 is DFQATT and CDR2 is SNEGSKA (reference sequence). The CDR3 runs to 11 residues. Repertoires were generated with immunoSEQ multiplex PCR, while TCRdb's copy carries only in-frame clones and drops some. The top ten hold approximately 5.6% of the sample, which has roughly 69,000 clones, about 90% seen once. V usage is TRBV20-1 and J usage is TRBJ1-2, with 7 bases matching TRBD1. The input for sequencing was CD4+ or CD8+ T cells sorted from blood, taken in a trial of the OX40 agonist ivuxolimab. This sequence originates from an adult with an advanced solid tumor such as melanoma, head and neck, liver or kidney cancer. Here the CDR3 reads CSATHRGGYTF. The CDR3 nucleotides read TGCAGTGCTACCCACAGGGGAGGCTACACCTTC.